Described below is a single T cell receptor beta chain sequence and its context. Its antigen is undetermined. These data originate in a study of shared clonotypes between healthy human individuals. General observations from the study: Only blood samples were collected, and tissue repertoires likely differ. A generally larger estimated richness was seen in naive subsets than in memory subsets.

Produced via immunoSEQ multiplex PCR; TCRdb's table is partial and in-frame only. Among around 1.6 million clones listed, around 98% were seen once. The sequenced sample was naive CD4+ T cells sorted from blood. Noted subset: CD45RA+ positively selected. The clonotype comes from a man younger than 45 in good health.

The CDR3 loop reads CAWSPLEPRGGRPYEQYF. CDR3 bases: TGTGCCTGGAGTCCCCTCGAGCCTAGGGGAGGGCGCCCCTACGAGCAGTACTTC. The chain recombines TRBV30 with TRBJ2-7; 7 bases fit TRBD2. Germline CDR1 reads GTSNPN; CDR2 reads SVGIG (reference sequence). The CDR3 sequence is 18 residues long. The trim removed 2 bases at V and 2 bases at J, leaving 18 bases unmatched.